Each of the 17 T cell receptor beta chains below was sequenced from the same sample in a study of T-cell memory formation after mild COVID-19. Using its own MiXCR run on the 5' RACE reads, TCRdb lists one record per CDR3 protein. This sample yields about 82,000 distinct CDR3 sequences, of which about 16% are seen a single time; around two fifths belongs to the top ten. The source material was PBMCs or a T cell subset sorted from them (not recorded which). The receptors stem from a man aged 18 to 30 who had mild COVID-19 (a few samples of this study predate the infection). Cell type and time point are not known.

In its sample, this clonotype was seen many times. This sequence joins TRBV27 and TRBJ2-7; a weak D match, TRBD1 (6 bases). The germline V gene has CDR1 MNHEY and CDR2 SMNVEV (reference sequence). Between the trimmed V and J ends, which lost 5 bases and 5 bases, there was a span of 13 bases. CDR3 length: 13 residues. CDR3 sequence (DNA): TGTGCCAGCAGTCCTACAGGGTCCCACGAGCAGTACTTC. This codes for CASSPTGSHEQYF.

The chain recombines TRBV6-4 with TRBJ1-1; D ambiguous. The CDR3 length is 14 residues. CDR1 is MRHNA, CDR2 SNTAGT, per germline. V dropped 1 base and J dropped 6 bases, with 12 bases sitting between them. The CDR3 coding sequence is TGTGCCAGCAGTGACTATATCCGAGTTTCTGAAGCTTTCTTT. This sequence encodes CASSDYIRVSEAFF.

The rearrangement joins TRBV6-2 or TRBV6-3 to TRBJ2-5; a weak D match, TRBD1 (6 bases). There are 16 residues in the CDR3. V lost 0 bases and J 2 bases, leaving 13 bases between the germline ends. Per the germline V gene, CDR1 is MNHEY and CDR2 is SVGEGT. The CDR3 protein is CASSYSPGTTQETQYF. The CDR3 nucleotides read TGTGCCAGCAGTTACTCGCCAGGGACAACGCAAGAGACCCAGTACTTC.

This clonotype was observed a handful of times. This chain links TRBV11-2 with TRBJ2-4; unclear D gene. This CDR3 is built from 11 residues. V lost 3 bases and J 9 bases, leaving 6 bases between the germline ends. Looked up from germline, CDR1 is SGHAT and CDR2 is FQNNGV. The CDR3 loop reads CASSLLGIQYF. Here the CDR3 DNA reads TGTGCCAGCAGCTTGCTCGGCATTCAGTACTTC.

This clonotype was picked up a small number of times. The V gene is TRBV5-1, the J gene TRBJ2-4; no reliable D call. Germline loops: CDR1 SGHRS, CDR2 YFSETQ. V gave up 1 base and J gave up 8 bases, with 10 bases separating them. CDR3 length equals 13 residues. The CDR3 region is CASSLTSGHIQYF. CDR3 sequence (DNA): TGCGCCAGCAGCTTGACATCCGGACACATTCAGTACTTC.

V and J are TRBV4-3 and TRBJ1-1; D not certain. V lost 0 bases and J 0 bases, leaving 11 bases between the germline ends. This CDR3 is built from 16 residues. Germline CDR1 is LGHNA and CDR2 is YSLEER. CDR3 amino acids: CASSQEPGGLNTEAFF. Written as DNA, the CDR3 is TGCGCCAGCAGCCAAGAACCCGGCGGTTTGAACACTGAAGCTTTCTTT.

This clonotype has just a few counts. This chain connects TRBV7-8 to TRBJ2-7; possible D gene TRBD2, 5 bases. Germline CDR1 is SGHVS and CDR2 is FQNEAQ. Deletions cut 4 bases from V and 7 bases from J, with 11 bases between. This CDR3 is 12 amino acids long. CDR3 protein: CASSSDQREQYF. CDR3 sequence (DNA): TGTGCCAGCAGCTCGGATCAGCGGGAGCAGTACTTC.

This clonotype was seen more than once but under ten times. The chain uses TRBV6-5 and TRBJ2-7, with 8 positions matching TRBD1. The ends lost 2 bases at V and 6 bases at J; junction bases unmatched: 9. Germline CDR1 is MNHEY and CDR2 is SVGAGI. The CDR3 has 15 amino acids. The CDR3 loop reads CASSYDQGARGEQYF. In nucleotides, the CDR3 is TGTGCCAGCAGTTACGATCAGGGGGCGCGTGGCGAGCAGTACTTC.

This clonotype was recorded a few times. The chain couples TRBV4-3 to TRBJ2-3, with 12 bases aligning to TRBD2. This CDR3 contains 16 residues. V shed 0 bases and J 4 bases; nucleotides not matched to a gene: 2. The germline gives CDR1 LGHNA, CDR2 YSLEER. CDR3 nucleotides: TGCGCCAGCAGCCAAGATCTAGCGGGGGGGCCAGATACGCAGTATTTT. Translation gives CASSQDLAGGPDTQYF.

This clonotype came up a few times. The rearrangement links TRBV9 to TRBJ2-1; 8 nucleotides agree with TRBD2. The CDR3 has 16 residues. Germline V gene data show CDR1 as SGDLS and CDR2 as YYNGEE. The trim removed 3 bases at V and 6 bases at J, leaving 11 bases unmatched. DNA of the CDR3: TGTGCCAGCAGCGCACCTGGCGGGGGGTTTGTCAATGAGCAGTTCTTC. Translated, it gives CASSAPGGGFVNEQFF.

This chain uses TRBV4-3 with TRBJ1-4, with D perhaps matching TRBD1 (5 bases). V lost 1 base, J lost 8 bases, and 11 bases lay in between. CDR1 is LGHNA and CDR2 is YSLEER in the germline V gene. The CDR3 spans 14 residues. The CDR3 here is CASSQGLGDEKLFF. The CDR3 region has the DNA TGCGCCAGCAGCCAAGGTCTAGGGGACGAAAAACTGTTTTTT.

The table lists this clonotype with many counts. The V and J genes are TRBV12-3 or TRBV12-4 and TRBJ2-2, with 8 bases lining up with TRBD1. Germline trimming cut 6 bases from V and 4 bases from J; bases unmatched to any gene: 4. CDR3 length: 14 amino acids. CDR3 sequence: CASSDRGGTGELFF. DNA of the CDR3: TGTGCCAGCAGCGACAGGGGCGGCACCGGGGAGCTGTTTTTT.

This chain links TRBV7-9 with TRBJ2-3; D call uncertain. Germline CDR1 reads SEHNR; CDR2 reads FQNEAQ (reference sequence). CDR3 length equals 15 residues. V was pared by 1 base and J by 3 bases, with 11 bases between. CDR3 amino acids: CASSLDTGWTDTQYF. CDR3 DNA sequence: TGTGCCAGCAGCTTAGATACGGGCTGGACAGATACGCAGTATTTT.

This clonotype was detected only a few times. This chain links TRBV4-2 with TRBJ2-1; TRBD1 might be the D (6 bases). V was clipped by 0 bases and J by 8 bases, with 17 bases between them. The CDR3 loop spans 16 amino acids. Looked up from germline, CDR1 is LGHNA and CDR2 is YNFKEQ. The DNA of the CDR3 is TGTGCCAGCAGCCAAGATGTGAAGCAGGGGCGAGATGAGCAGTTCTTC. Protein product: CASSQDVKQGRDEQFF.

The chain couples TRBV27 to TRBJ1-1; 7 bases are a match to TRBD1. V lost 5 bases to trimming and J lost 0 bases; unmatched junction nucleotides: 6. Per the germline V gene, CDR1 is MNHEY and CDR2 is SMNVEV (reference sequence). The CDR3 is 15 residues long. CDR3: CASSPQGRMNTEAFF. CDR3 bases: TGTGCCAGCAGTCCACAGGGGAGAATGAACACTGAAGCTTTCTTT.

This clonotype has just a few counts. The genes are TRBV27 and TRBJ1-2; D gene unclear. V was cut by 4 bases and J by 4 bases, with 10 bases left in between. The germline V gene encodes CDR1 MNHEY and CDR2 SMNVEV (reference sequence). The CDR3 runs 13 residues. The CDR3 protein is CASSSSYGYGYTF. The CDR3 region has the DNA TGTGCCAGCAGTTCCTCCTATGGCTATGGCTACACCTTC.

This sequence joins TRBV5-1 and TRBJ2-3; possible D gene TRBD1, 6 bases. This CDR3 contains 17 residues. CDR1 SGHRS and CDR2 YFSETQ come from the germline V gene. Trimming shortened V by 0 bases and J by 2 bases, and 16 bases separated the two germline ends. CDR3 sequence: CASSLAGWDTDTDTQYF. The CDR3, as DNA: TGCGCCAGCAGCTTGGCCGGATGGGACACCGACACAGATACGCAGTATTTT.